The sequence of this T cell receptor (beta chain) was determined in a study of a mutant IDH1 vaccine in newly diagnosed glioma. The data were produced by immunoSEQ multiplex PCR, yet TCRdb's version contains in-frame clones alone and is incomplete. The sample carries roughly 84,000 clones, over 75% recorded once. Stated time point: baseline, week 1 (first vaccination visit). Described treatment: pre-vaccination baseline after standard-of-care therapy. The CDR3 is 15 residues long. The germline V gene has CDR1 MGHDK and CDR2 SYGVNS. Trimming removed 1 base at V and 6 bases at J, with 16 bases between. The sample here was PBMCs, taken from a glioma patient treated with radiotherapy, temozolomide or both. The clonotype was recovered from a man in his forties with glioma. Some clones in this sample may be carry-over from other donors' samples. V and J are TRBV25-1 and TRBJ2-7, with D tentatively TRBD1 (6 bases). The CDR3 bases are TGTGCCAGCAGTGAATCTTTCCCAGGGGTCGGCGAGCAGTACTTC. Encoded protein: CASSESFPGVGEQYF.